This TCR beta chain was sequenced for a study of blood T cell repertoires in COVID-19. Study-wide background: Italy, Spain and the United States were the sources of the convalescent and acute COVID-19 samples.

CDR3 length: 14 amino acids. V dropped 5 bases and J dropped 5; count of bases not matched to a gene: 8. Germline CDR1 reads MNHNS; CDR2 reads SASEGT. Per the original methods: Estimated nucleated cell counts came from reference gene primer amplification. The protocol was immunoSEQ multiplex PCR, while the TCRdb copy is restricted to in-frame clones and leaves out a portion. The V and J calls and clone size come from that table; D and trimming were worked out from the DNA. The data contain approximately 58,000 clones, roughly 82% of them singletons. The sequenced sample was peripheral blood. V and J are TRBV6-1 and TRBJ2-7; 8 bases line up with TRBD1. The receptor was isolated from a woman in her fifties or sixties with acute or convalescent COVID-19. The CDR3 DNA is TGTGCCAGCAGTCCTACCATGACAGGGGACGAGCAGTACTTC. Encoded protein: CASSPTMTGDEQYF.